The 5 T cell receptor beta chains below come from one sample, sequenced in a study of cytomegalovirus exposure and HLA in healthy donors. This PCR relied on a set of 60 Vbeta primers and 13 Jbeta primers. The method was immunoSEQ multiplex PCR; TCRdb's version includes in-frame clones alone and lacks a portion of them. The data contain 90,000 to 110,000 clones, approximately 76% of them singletons. The sample consisted of PBMCs. The receptors come from a woman aged 50 to 60 in good health and CMV-seropositive.

The count of this clone is one. The gene calls are TRBV11-2 and TRBJ2-7; 11 bases align to TRBD2. Germline V gene sequence: CDR1 SGHAT, CDR2 FQNNGV. The CDR3 is 15 residues long. V was pared by 5 bases and J by 1 base, with 4 bases of the junction left unmatched. The CDR3 here is CASSNRLAGSYEQYF. The CDR3 DNA follows: TGTGCCAGCAGCAACCGACTAGCGGGATCCTACGAGCAGTACTTC.

The chain links TRBV6-4 to TRBJ2-3; possible D gene TRBD2, 6 bases. This CDR3 spans 14 amino acids. The germline V and J ends were trimmed by 6 bases and 1 base, with 11 bases remaining between them. CDR1 and CDR2 from the germline V gene are MRHNA and SNTAGT. As DNA, the CDR3 is TGTGCCAGCAGGATCTCTAGCGGCACAGATACGCAGTATTTT. The encoded protein is CASRISSGTDTQYF.

CDR3 region: CASSGEYRVEKLFF. The CDR3 coding sequence is TGTGCCAGCAGCGGGGAGTACAGGGTCGAAAAACTGTTTTTT. This chain uses TRBV7-9 with TRBJ1-4, with D perhaps matching TRBD1 (6 bases). This CDR3 region has 14 residues. Per the germline V gene, CDR1 is SEHNR and CDR2 is FQNEAQ (reference sequence). Trimming removed 5 bases from V and 8 bases from J, with 15 bases in between.

The DNA of the CDR3 is TGTGCCAGTAGTTTTAACATACCTTCCTCTGAAGCTTTCTTT. Residues: CASSFNIPSSEAFF. This chain uses TRBV19 with TRBJ1-1; D unclear. Germline V CDR1 and CDR2: LNHDA, SQIVND (reference sequence). With 5 bases removed from V and 6 bases from J, the gap between germline ends came to 16 bases. The CDR3 runs 14 residues.

V usage is TRBV6-6 and J usage is TRBJ2-7; 11 positions match TRBD1. The CDR3 sequence is 15 residues long. Unmatched junction bases numbered 8, after V lost 5 bases and J lost 5 bases. CDR1 MNHNY and CDR2 SVGAGI come from the germline V gene (reference sequence). CDR3 DNA sequence: TGTGCCAGCAGTGCCCGGGACAGGGGGTCCCACGAGCAGTACTTC. Translation gives CASSARDRGSHEQYF.